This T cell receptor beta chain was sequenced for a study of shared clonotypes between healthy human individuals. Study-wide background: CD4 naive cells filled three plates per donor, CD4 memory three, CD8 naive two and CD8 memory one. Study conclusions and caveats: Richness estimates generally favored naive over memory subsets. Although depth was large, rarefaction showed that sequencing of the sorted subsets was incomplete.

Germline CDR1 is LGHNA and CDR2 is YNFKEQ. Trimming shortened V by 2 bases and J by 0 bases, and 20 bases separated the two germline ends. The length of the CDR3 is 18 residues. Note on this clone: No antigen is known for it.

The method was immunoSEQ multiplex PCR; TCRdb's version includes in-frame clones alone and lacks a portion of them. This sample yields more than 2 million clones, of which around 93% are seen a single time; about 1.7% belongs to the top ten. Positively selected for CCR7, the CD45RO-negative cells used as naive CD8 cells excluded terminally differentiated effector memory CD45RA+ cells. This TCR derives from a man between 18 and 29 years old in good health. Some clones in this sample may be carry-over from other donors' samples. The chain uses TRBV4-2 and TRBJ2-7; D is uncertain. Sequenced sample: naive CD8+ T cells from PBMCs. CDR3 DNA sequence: TGTGCCAGCAGCCAACGCCGCTCATGGCAGACCGACTCCTACGAGCAGTACTTC. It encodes CASSQRRSWQTDSYEQYF.